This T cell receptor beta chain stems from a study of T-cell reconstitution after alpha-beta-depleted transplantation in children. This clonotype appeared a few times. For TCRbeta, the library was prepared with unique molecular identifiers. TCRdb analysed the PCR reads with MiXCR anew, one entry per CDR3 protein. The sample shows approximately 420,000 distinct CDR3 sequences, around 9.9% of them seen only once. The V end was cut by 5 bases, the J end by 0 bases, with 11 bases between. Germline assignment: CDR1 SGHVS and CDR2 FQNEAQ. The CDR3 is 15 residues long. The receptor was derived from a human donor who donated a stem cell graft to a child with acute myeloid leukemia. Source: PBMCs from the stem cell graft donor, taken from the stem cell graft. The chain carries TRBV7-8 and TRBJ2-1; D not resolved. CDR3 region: CASSVGSGSYNEQFF. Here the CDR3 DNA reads TGTGCCAGCAGCGTGGGGTCGGGCTCCTACAATGAGCAGTTCTTC.